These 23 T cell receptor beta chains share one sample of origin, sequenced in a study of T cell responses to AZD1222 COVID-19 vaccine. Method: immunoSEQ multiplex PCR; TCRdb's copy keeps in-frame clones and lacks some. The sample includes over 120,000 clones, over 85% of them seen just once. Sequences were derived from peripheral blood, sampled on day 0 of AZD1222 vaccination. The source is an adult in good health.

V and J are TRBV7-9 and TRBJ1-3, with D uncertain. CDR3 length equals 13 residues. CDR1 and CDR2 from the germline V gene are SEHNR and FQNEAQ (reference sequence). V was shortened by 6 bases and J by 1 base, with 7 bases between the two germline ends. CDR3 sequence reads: CASRQGSGNTIYF. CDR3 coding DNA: TGTGCCAGCAGGCAAGGTTCTGGAAACACCATATATTTT.

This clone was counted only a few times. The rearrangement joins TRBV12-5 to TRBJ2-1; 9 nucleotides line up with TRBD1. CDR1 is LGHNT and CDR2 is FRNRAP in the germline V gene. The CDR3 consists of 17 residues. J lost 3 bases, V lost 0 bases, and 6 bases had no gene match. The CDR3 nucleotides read TGTGCTAGTGGTTTGGTACGGGGACAGGGACGCTACAATGAGCAGTTCTTC. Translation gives CASGLVRGQGRYNEQFF.

The CDR3 spells CASSLGRVSYYEQYF. The CDR3 nucleotides read TGTGCCAGCAGCTTAGGCCGGGTTTCGTACTACGAGCAGTACTTC. This chain joins TRBV13 and TRBJ2-7; D unclear. CDR1 PRHDT and CDR2 FYEKMQ come from the germline V gene (reference sequence). Trimming left V 0 bases short and J 3 bases short, with 12 bases between. The CDR3 spans 15 residues.

CDR3 in DNA: TGTGCCAGCAGCCCTCCACCGGGATTAAGCACAGATACGCAGTATTTT. Protein: CASSPPPGLSTDTQYF. The V call is TRBV4-2, the J call TRBJ2-3, with D perhaps TRBD2 (5 bases). Germline CDR1 and CDR2: LGHNA and YNFKEQ. V gave up 4 bases and J gave up 0 bases, with 14 bases separating them. The CDR3 loop spans 16 amino acids.

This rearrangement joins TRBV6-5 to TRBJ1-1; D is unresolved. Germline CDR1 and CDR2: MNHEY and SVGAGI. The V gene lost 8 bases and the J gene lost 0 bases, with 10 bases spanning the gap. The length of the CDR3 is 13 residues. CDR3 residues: CASSSDVNTEAFF. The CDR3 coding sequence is TGTGCCAGCTCTTCGGACGTGAACACTGAAGCTTTCTTT.

The CDR3 is CASSNWWRAGGNEQFF. DNA for the CDR3: TGTGCCAGCAGCAACTGGTGGCGGGCGGGAGGCAATGAGCAGTTCTTC. This chain joins TRBV21-1 and TRBJ2-1; the table's D call, TRBD2, has no DNA check behind it. TRBV21-1 is labeled a pseudogene. This CDR3 contains 16 residues.

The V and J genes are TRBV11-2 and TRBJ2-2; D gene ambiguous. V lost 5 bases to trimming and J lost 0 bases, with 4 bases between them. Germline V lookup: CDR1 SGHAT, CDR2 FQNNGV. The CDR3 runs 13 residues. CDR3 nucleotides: TGTGCCAGCAGCGAAACGAACACCGGGGAGCTGTTTTTT. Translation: CASSETNTGELFF.

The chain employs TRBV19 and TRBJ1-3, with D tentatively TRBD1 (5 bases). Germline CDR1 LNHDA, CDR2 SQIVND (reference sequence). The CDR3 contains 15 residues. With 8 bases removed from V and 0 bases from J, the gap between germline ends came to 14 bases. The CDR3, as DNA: TGTGCCAGTGGGGTAGGGGTTCTCTCTGGAAACACCATATATTTT. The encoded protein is CASGVGVLSGNTIYF.

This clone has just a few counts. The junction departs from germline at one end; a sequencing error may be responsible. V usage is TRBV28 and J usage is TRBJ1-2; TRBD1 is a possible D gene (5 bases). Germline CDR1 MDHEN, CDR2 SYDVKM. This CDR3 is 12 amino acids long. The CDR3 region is CASSLGPSGLVF. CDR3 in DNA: TGTGCCAGCAGTTTAGGGCCCTCAGGGTTGGTATTC.

The CDR3 loop is CAWSVTGTGELFF. Written as DNA, the CDR3 is TGTGCCTGGAGTGTAACGGGAACCGGGGAGCTGTTTTTT. The chain recombines TRBV30 with TRBJ2-2; tentatively, D is TRBD2 (5 bases). CDR1 and CDR2 from the germline V gene are GTSNPN and SVGIG (reference sequence). The CDR3 is 13 residues long. V was cut by 0 bases and J by 5 bases, with 7 bases left in between.

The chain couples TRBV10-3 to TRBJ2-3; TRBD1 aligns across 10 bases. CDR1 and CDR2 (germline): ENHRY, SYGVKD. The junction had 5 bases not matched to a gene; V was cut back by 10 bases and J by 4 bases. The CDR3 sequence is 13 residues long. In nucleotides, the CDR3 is TGTGCCACCGGGACAGGGGCCGCAGATACGCAGTATTTT. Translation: CATGTGAADTQYF.

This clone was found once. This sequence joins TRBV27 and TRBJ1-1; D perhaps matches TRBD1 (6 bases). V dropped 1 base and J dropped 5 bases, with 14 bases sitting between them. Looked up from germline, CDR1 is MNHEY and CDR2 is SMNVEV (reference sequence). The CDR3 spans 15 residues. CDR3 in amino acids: CASSLFGGVWTEAFF. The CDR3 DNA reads TGTGCCAGCAGTTTATTCGGGGGCGTTTGGACTGAAGCTTTCTTT.

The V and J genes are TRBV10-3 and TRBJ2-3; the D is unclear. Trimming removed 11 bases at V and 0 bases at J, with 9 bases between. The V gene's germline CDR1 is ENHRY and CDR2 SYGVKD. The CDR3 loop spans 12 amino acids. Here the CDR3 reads CASSPSTDTQYF. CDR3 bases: TGTGCCTCCTCGCCCAGCACAGATACGCAGTATTTT.

Written as DNA, the CDR3 is TGTGCCACCCGCCTACATCGGGGCAAAAGCTCCTACGAGCAGTACTTC. It codes for CATRLHRGKSSYEQYF. This chain uses TRBV7-9 with TRBJ2-7, with D perhaps matching TRBD1 or TRBD2 (5 bases each). Looked up from germline, CDR1 is SEHNR and CDR2 is FQNEAQ (reference sequence). The CDR3 contains 16 residues. V was clipped by 10 bases and J by 0 bases, with 22 bases between them.

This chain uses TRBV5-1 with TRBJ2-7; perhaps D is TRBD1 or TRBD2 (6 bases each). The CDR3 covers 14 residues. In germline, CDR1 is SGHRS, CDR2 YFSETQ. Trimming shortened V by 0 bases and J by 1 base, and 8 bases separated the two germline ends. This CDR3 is CASSLAGASYEQYF. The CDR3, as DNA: TGCGCCAGCAGCTTGGCGGGGGCATCCTACGAGCAGTACTTC.

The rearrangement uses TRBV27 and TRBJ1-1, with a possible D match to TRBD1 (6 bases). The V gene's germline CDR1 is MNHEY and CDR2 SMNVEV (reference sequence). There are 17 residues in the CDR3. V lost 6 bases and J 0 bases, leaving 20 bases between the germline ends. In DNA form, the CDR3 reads TGTGCCAGCAGCCAGGTGGGGGGGCGCGGGATGAACACTGAAGCTTTCTTT. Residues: CASSQVGGRGMNTEAFF.

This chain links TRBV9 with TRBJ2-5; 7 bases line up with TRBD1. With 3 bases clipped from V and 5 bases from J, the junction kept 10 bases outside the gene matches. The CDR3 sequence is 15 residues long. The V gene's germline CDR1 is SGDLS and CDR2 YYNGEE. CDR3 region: CASSALQGSGETQYF. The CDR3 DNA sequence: TGTGCCAGCAGCGCCTTACAGGGGTCAGGGGAGACCCAGTACTTC.

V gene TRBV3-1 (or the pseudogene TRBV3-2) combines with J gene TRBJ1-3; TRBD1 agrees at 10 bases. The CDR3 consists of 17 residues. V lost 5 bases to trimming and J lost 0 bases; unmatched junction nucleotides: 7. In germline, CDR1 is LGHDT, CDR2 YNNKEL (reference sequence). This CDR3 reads CASSYRQGALSGNTIYF. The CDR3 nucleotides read TGTGCCAGCAGCTACCGACAGGGGGCTCTCTCTGGAAACACCATATATTTT.

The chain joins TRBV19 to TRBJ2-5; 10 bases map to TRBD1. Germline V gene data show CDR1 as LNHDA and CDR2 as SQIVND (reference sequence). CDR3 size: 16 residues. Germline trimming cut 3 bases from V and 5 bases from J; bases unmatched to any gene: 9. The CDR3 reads CASSIGQGGHVETQYF. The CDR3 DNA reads TGTGCCAGTAGTATCGGACAGGGGGGACATGTTGAGACCCAGTACTTC.

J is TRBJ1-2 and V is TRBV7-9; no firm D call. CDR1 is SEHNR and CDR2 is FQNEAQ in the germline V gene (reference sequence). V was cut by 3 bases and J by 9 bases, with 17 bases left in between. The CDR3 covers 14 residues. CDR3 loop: CASSFPEEGQRYTF. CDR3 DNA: TGTGCCAGCAGCTTCCCCGAGGAGGGTCAGCGCTACACCTTC.

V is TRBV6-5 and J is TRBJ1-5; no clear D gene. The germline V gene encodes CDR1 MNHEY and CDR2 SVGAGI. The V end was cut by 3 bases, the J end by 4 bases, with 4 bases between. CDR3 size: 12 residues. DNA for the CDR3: TGTGCCAGCAGTTATCTTAATCAGCCCCAGCATTTT. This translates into CASSYLNQPQHF.

This chain's CDR3 is CASSQGGARSYEQYF. In nucleotides, the CDR3 is TGTGCCAGCAGCCAAGGGGGAGCCCGGTCCTACGAGCAGTACTTC. The rearrangement links TRBV3-1 (or the pseudogene TRBV3-2) to TRBJ2-7; possible D gene TRBD2, 5 bases. V was clipped by 1 base and J by 1 base, with 11 bases between them. The CDR3 runs 15 residues. Per the germline V gene, CDR1 is LGHDT and CDR2 is YNNKEL (reference sequence).

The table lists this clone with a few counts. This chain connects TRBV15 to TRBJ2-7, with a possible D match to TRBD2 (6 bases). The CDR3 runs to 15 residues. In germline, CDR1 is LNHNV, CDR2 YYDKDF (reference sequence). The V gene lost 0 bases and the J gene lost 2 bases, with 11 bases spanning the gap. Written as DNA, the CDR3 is TGTGCCACCAGCAGAGAGATGCGGGGTGCCTACGAGCAGTACTTC. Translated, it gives CATSREMRGAYEQYF. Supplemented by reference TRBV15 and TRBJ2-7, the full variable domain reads DAMVIQNPRYQVTQFGKPVTLSCSQTLNHNVMYWYQQKSSQAPKLLFHYYDKDFNNEADTPDNFQSRRPNTSFCFLDIRSPGLGDTAMYLCATSREMRGAYEQYFGPGTRLTVT.